These 18 T cell receptor beta chains share one sample of origin, sequenced in a study of pediatric ulcerative colitis. This table comes from immunoSEQ multiplex PCR, and its TCRdb copy is limited to in-frame clones, with some not included. The table shows 65,000 or so clones, with around 85% occurring only once. Material for sequencing was blood. The receptors were sampled from a boy between 10 and 17 years old with severe ulcerative colitis.

This clone was observed once. V usage is TRBV5-1 and J usage is TRBJ2-7; D is ambiguous. Germline CDR1 reads SGHRS; CDR2 reads YFSETQ. The CDR3 spans 16 residues. V lost 2 bases and J lost 2, with 17 bases in between. The CDR3 coding sequence is TGCGCCAGCAGCTTTGACGCATCGTCCTCCGCCTACGAGCAGTACTTC. This codes for CASSFDASSSAYEQYF.

The V gene is TRBV27, the J gene TRBJ2-7; 14 nucleotides line up with TRBD2. The germline CDR1 and CDR2 sequences are MNHEY and SMNVEV (reference sequence). V gave up 8 bases and J gave up 2 bases; unmatched junction bases: 8. The CDR3 has 16 amino acids. The chain's CDR3 is CASPGLAGVRTYEQYF. CDR3 DNA: TGTGCCAGCCCGGGACTAGCGGGAGTGAGAACCTACGAGCAGTACTTC.

The chain recombines TRBV15 with TRBJ1-1, with TRBD1 matching over 10 bases. V dropped 5 bases and J dropped 0; count of bases not matched to a gene: 12. From germline, CDR1 is LNHNV and CDR2 YYDKDF (reference sequence). The CDR3 has 18 amino acids. CDR3 loop: CATSASSGTGDMNTEAFF. The CDR3 DNA follows: TGTGCCACCAGCGCGTCTTCCGGGACAGGGGACATGAACACTGAAGCTTTCTTT.

The V and J genes are TRBV27 and TRBJ1-4; D remains unclear. The V gene lost 5 bases and the J gene lost 3 bases, with 13 bases spanning the gap. CDR1 MNHEY and CDR2 SMNVEV come from the germline V gene (reference sequence). This CDR3 has 15 amino acids. The CDR3 protein is CASSLTVGSNEKLFF. In nucleotides, the CDR3 is TGTGCCAGCAGTCTCACAGTGGGGTCTAATGAAAAACTGTTTTTT.

The chain employs TRBV18 and TRBJ2-1, with D possibly TRBD2 on 5 matching bases. V dropped 6 bases and J dropped 7 bases, with 16 bases sitting between them. Germline loops: CDR1 KGHSH, CDR2 LQKENI. The CDR3 sequence is 14 residues long. Here the CDR3 reads CASSREVAANEQFF. The CDR3 DNA reads as TGTGCCAGCTCCCGGGAAGTTGCGGCGAATGAGCAGTTCTTC.

This clone was counted a few times. The rearrangement joins TRBV19 to TRBJ2-2, with no clear D. Germline CDR1 reads LNHDA; CDR2 reads SQIVND (reference sequence). With 5 bases removed from V and 6 bases from J, the gap between germline ends came to 13 bases. The CDR3 extends over 14 amino acids. This CDR3 is CASSPAVWAGELFF. Written as DNA, the CDR3 is TGTGCCAGTAGTCCGGCAGTATGGGCCGGGGAGCTGTTTTTT.

The J gene is TRBJ1-4, the V gene TRBV6-5; D is undetermined. The length of the CDR3 is 11 residues. With 2 bases removed from V and 7 bases from J, the gap between germline ends came to 2 bases. Per germline, CDR1 MNHEY and CDR2 SVGAGI. CDR3 coding DNA: TGTGCCAGCAGTTACGGTGAAAAACTGTTTTTT. Amino acid sequence: CASSYGEKLFF.

This clone has more than one count but fewer than ten. The gene calls are TRBV9 and TRBJ1-1; D gene unclear. The CDR3 is made up of 14 amino acids. V lost 0 bases and J 1 base, leaving 7 bases between the germline ends. Looked up from germline, CDR1 is SGDLS and CDR2 is YYNGEE. CDR3 sequence (DNA): TGTGCCAGCAGCGTAGAGGACGGGAACACTGAAGCTTTCTTT. It codes for CASSVEDGNTEAFF. Full variable domain (missing parts from reference TRBV9 and TRBJ1-1): DSGVTQTPKHLITATGQRVTLRCSPRSGDLSVYWYQQSLDQGLQFLIQYYNGEERAKGNILERFSAQQFPDLHSELNLSSLELGDSALYFCASSVEDGNTEAFFGQGTRLTVV.

CDR3 sequence (DNA): TGTGCCAGTAGTCGGGGCGGCAGTTTGAACACTGAAGCTTTCTTT. It codes for CASSRGGSLNTEAFF. The chain uses TRBV19 and TRBJ1-1; weak D call: TRBD1 (5 bases). The length of the CDR3 is 15 residues. V shed 5 bases and J shed 0 bases, with 13 bases lying between them. Germline-derived CDR1 and CDR2 are LNHDA and SQIVND (reference sequence).

The chain links TRBV5-1 to TRBJ2-1; 7 bases are a match to TRBD1. The junction had 8 bases not matched to a gene; V was cut back by 3 bases and J by 8 bases. In germline, CDR1 is SGHRS, CDR2 YFSETQ. This CDR3 comprises 14 residues. The CDR3 DNA reads as TGCGCCAGCAGCTCTGGACAGGTCATGGATGAGCAGTTCTTC. The encoded protein is CASSSGQVMDEQFF. The variable domain in full, completed from reference TRBV5-1 and TRBJ2-1, reads KAGVTQTPRYLIKTRGQQVTLSCSPISGHRSVSWYQQTPGQGLQFLFEYFSETQRNKGNFPGRFSGRQFSNSRSEMNVSTLELGDSALYLCASSSGQVMDEQFFGPGTRLTVL.

The gene calls are TRBV7-2 and TRBJ1-4; no clear D. The CDR3 length is 12 residues. Germline lookup yields CDR1 SGHTA and CDR2 FQGNSA. V lost 5 bases and J 8 bases, leaving 9 bases between the germline ends. In DNA form, the CDR3 reads TGTGCCAGCAGCCCCGACCGGGAAAAACTGTTTTTT. Its translation is CASSPDREKLFF.

The rearrangement uses TRBV10-3 and TRBJ2-2; 8 bases are a match to TRBD2. The CDR3 runs 17 residues. V shed 0 bases and J 0 bases; nucleotides not matched to a gene: 3. CDR1 ENHRY and CDR2 SYGVKD come from the germline V gene. The CDR3 sequence is CAISESVAGTNTGELFF. The DNA of the CDR3 is TGTGCCATCAGTGAGTCGGTAGCGGGGACGAACACCGGGGAGCTGTTTTTT.

The chain couples TRBV29-1 to TRBJ2-1; 9 bases are a match to TRBD1. Trimming cost V 5 bases and J 4 bases; bases outside gene matches: 6. The CDR3 is 14 residues long. Germline values: CDR1 SQVTM, CDR2 ANQGSEA. CDR3 in DNA: TGCAGCGTTCGGGACAGGGCGGGTTACAATGAGCAGTTCTTC. Translated, it gives CSVRDRAGYNEQFF.

This chain connects TRBV6-1 to TRBJ1-5, with D unresolved. Trimming stripped 5 bases from V and 3 bases from J, with 14 bases between. The CDR3 is made up of 15 amino acids. Germline CDR1 is MNHNS and CDR2 is SASEGT. CDR3 DNA sequence: TGTGCCAGCAGTCGCACCCACGGGGTCAATCAGCCCCAGCATTTT. This sequence encodes CASSRTHGVNQPQHF.

The chain's CDR3 is CASSKRTGEPYEQYF. CDR3 nucleotide sequence: TGTGCCAGCAGTAAACGGACAGGGGAACCTTACGAGCAGTACTTC. The chain links TRBV25-1 to TRBJ2-7; 9 positions agree with TRBD1. The germline V gene encodes CDR1 MGHDK and CDR2 SYGVNS. The CDR3 contains 15 residues. Trimming cost V 5 bases and J 4 bases; bases outside gene matches: 9.

CDR3: CASSWGTDTGELFF. The CDR3 nucleotides read TGTGCCAGCAGCTGGGGGACAGATACCGGGGAGCTGTTTTTT. The V gene is TRBV7-9, the J gene TRBJ2-2; 7 bases map to TRBD1. The germline CDR1 and CDR2 sequences are SEHNR and FQNEAQ (reference sequence). The CDR3 runs to 14 residues. The V segment lost 4 bases and the J segment 5 bases; nucleotides outside the gene matches: 4.

This rearrangement joins TRBV11-2 to TRBJ2-7; D ambiguous. Trimming took off 2 bases at V and 5 bases at J, with 7 bases between the two ends. In germline, CDR1 is SGHAT, CDR2 FQNNGV. CDR3 size: 12 residues. In DNA, the CDR3 is TGTGCCAGCAGCTTATTAAAGGACGAGCAGTACTTC. Amino acids: CASSLLKDEQYF.

The V call is TRBV27, the J call TRBJ2-3, with a possible D match to TRBD1 (5 bases). The CDR3 has 15 amino acids. Germline CDR1 MNHEY, CDR2 SMNVEV (reference sequence). V gave up 6 bases and J gave up 2 bases, with 15 bases separating them. CDR3: CASSPLQGFTDTQYF. CDR3 bases: TGTGCCAGCAGCCCCCTCCAGGGATTCACAGATACGCAGTATTTT.